This entry describes one TCR beta chain. What it binds is not known. CDR1 and CDR2 from the germline V gene are MGHRA and YSYEKL. V lost 4 bases, J lost 6 bases, and 10 bases stayed unmatched. The CDR3 is 15 residues long. This sample was taken from a study of cytomegalovirus exposure and HLA in healthy donors. Overall study results and limits: Association with HLA alleles at 0.05 false discovery rate was found for 15,000 to 20,000 TCR beta sequences in a later analysis. A previous analysis found most TCR beta V segments productive roughly 87% or roughly 30% of the time. In vitro experiments confirmed that three CMV-associated chains were specific for CMV antigens.

The primer mix had 60 Vbeta and 13 Jbeta primers. Only in-frame clones appear in the TCRdb table, and some are missing; sequencing was by immunoSEQ multiplex PCR. The table lists approximately 150,000 clones, around 59% of them singletons, with roughly 1.9% in the top ten. The chain combines TRBV4-1 with TRBJ2-7; the match to TRBD2 covers 9 bases. The source material was PBMCs. The sequence was collected from a male donor in good health and CMV-seronegative. The CDR3 loop is CASSLETSGVSEQYF. CDR3 DNA: TGCGCCAGCAGCCTCGAGACTAGCGGCGTCAGCGAGCAGTACTTC.